Shown below are 23 T cell receptor beta chains from a single sample sequenced in a study of regulatory T cells in long-lasting Graves disease. The authors built TCR beta libraries using iRepertoire HTBI primers and Arm-PCR of CDR3 regions. TCRdb processed the multiplex PCR reads anew with MiXCR; each CDR3 protein has one entry. The profile shows approximately 480,000 distinct CDR3 sequences, roughly 17% of them singletons. Noted time point: newly diagnosed GD, antithyroid drugs for less than 3 months. With RNA extracted from PBMCs as input, the TCR library was made. These data also featured in a second study, about T cells in Graves' hyperthyroidism and ophthalmopathy.

The sequencing here drew on peripheral blood mononuclear cells (PBMCs), taken at new diagnosis, from a patient treated with antithyroid drugs. These TCRs come from a man aged 40-49 years with Graves disease.

This clonotype was detected a few times. CDR3 sequence: CASTSTGSGSEAFF. In DNA form, the CDR3 reads TGTGCCAGCACTTCGACCGGATCGGGGTCTGAAGCTTTCTTT. The chain carries TRBV9 and TRBJ1-1; D is ambiguous. Trimming removed 6 bases at V and 6 bases at J, with 18 bases between. The CDR3 totals 14 residues. The germline V gene encodes CDR1 SGDLS and CDR2 YYNGEE. Full variable domain (rest looked up from reference TRBV9 and TRBJ1-1): DSGVTQTPKHLITATGQRVTLRCSPRSGDLSVYWYQQSLDQGLQFLIQYYNGEERAKGNILERFSAQQFPDLHSELNLSSLELGDSALYFCASTSTGSGSEAFFGQGTRLTVV.

Comment on this clonotype: This could be a read error, since a much larger clone is one nucleotide away. J is TRBJ1-2 and V is TRBV12-3 or TRBV12-4; 7 positions match TRBD1. V dropped 6 bases and J dropped 4; count of bases not matched to a gene: 8. The CDR3 is 14 residues long. This CDR3 is CASSPSRGPYGYTF. The CDR3 bases are TGTGCCAGCAGCCCCTCGAGGGGGCCCTATGGCTACACCTTC.

Written as DNA, the CDR3 is TGTGCCAGCAGTGAATTGGGGAGACACGAGACCCAGTACTTC. Protein: CASSELGRHETQYF. The chain joins TRBV6-2 or TRBV6-3 to TRBJ2-5; the D gene is possibly TRBD2 (5 bases). Between the trimmed V and J ends, which lost 5 bases and 5 bases, there was a span of 15 bases. The CDR3 totals 14 residues. Germline values: CDR1 MNHEY, CDR2 SVGEGT.

This clonotype was observed a single time. The V and J genes are TRBV30 and TRBJ2-5, with D unresolved. V was pared by 1 base and J by 7 bases, with 10 bases between. The CDR3 is 12 amino acids. The germline CDR1 and CDR2 sequences are GTSNPN and SVGIG (reference sequence). DNA of the CDR3: TGTGCCTGGAGTGCAGGCCTGGGGACCCAGTACTTC. This sequence encodes CAWSAGLGTQYF.

V usage is TRBV12-3 or TRBV12-4 and J usage is TRBJ1-1; D unclear. This CDR3 spans 15 amino acids. V was clipped by 4 bases and J by 3 bases, with 15 bases between them. CDR3: CASSSGRRWDTEAFF. The CDR3 region has the DNA TGTGCCAGCAGTTCGGGCCGCCGGTGGGACACTGAAGCTTTCTTT.

As for this clonotype: An end of the junction differs from the germline gene, which may be a read error. The CDR3 nucleotides are TGTGCCAGCAGCTTGAGACAGGGGAACACCGGGGAGCTGTTTTTT. It codes for CASSLRQGNTGELFF. The chain has TRBV5-1 and TRBJ2-2; 7 nucleotides agree with TRBD1. CDR3 length: 15 residues. Looked up from germline, CDR1 is SGHRS and CDR2 is YFSETQ. Using reference TRBV5-1 and TRBJ2-2 for the parts outside the CDR3, the full variable domain is KAGVTQTPRYLIKTRGQQVTLSCSPISGHRSVSWYQQTPGQGLQFLFEYFSETQRNKGNFPGRFSGRQFSNSRSEMNVSTLELGDSALYLCASSLRQGNTGELFFGEGSRLTVL.

This rearrangement joins TRBV4-1 to TRBJ1-4; D call uncertain. Between the trimmed V and J ends, which lost 4 bases and 3 bases, there was a span of 9 bases. The CDR3 runs to 14 residues. Germline loops: CDR1 MGHRA, CDR2 YSYEKL. The CDR3 DNA reads as TGCGCCAGCAGCCCCGACACTGCTAATGAAAAACTGTTTTTT. It encodes CASSPDTANEKLFF.

The chain links TRBV5-4 to TRBJ2-5, with 8 bases lining up with TRBD1. V was clipped by 4 bases and J by 5 bases; unmatched bases: 10. The germline V gene encodes CDR1 SGHNT and CDR2 YYREEE (reference sequence). This CDR3 spans 15 amino acids. The chain's CDR3 is CASSQWTGSWETQYF. The CDR3, as DNA: TGTGCCAGCAGCCAATGGACAGGGAGCTGGGAGACCCAGTACTTC.

Worth noting for this clonotype: A read error may account for a junction end that differs from germline. For the CDR3, the DNA is TGTGCCAGCAGCTTGAACGACAGGGGGCACTACAATGAGCAGTCCTTC. It translates to CASSLNDRGHYNEQSF. The chain recombines TRBV13 with TRBJ2-1; 10 positions agree with TRBD1. Looked up from germline, CDR1 is PRHDT and CDR2 is FYEKMQ (reference sequence). The CDR3 runs 16 residues.

This clonotype was counted between two and nine times. A much bigger clone sits one base away, suggesting this may be a read error. The chain combines TRBV4-2 with TRBJ2-1; D perhaps matches TRBD2 (6 bases). CDR3 length: 15 residues. Germline CDR1 LGHNA, CDR2 YNFKEQ. V was trimmed by 0 bases and J by 5 bases, leaving 11 bases between them. The CDR3 loop is CASSQEGIADNEQFF. The CDR3 DNA reads TGTGCCAGCAGCCAAGAAGGGATAGCGGACAATGAGCAGTTCTTC.

A few counts support this clonotype. Germline is not matched at one junction end, which may reflect a read error. This chain links TRBV7-3 with TRBJ2-1, with 7 bases aligning to TRBD1. CDR3 length: 17 residues. CDR1 is SGHTA, CDR2 FQGTGA, per germline. This chain's CDR3 is CASGLIGGRSTYNEQFF. DNA of the CDR3: TGTGCCAGCGGCTTGATAGGGGGCCGAAGCACCTACAATGAGCAGTTCTTC.

There are many counts of this clonotype. The chain links TRBV20-1 to TRBJ2-5, with D unclear. This CDR3 comprises 12 residues. Germline V gene sequence: CDR1 DFQATT, CDR2 SNEGSKA (reference sequence). Between the trimmed V and J ends, which lost 4 bases and 1 base, there was a span of 7 bases. CDR3 DNA: TGCAGTGCTACGGGTGCCCAAGAGACCCAGTACTTC. Its translation: CSATGAQETQYF.

This clonotype was seen many times. The J gene is TRBJ2-1, the V gene TRBV18; 7 bases are shared with TRBD2. This CDR3 has 15 residues. CDR1 and CDR2 from the germline V gene are KGHSH and LQKENI. The V gene end was trimmed by 1 base and the J gene end by 8 bases; junction bases not matched to a gene: 8. The CDR3 sequence: CASSPLSAGVHEQFF. The CDR3 DNA follows: TGTGCCAGCTCACCACTATCGGCGGGAGTCCATGAGCAGTTCTTC.

The chain joins TRBV6-1 to TRBJ1-5; 7 bases agree with TRBD1. There are 14 residues in the CDR3. The V gene end was trimmed by 6 bases and the J gene end by 7 bases; junction bases not matched to a gene: 9. The germline CDR1 and CDR2 sequences are MNHNS and SASEGT. The chain's CDR3 is CASRQSGGDQPQHF. The CDR3 DNA reads TGTGCCAGCAGACAATCAGGGGGTGACCAGCCCCAGCATTTT.

This clonotype was seen many times. The chain combines TRBV6-2 or TRBV6-3 with TRBJ1-1; D is perhaps TRBD1 (5 bases). The CDR3 consists of 11 residues. CDR1 and CDR2 from the germline V gene are MNHEY and SVGEGT. V lost 7 bases and J lost 6, with 9 bases in between. The CDR3 here is CASIGGAEAFF. The CDR3 coding sequence is TGTGCCAGCATTGGGGGGGCTGAAGCTTTCTTT.

Ten or more counts support this clonotype. The chain uses TRBV3-1 and TRBJ2-1, with D maybe TRBD2 (7 bases). The CDR3 runs 12 residues. Per the germline V gene, CDR1 is LGHDT and CDR2 is YNNKEL (reference sequence). Between the trimmed V and J ends, which lost 4 bases and 16 bases, there was a span of 17 bases. CDR3 DNA: TGTGCCAGCAGCCCTCCGGGGGGCGGGAGTTTCTTC. Translating gives CASSPPGGGSFF.

In this sample, this clonotype turned up many times. This chain connects TRBV2 to TRBJ2-1, with D possibly matching TRBD2 (5 bases). The germline gives CDR1 SNHLY, CDR2 FYNNEI. This CDR3 region has 17 residues. V lost 3 bases and J 0 bases, leaving 15 bases between the germline ends. The CDR3, as DNA: TGTGCCAGCAGTGATTTTGGAGGTCACCACTCCTACAATGAGCAGTTCTTC. Its translation is CASSDFGGHHSYNEQFF.

This clonotype has only a few counts. The chain couples TRBV28 to TRBJ2-2; D perhaps matches TRBD2 (6 bases). Germline V gene lookup returns CDR1 MDHEN and CDR2 SYDVKM. The CDR3 has 14 amino acids. Trimming left V 10 bases short and J 7 bases short, with 19 bases between. The CDR3 bases are TGTGCCATCGAGGGGACTCCCAAGAACGGGGAGCTGTTTTTT. This codes for CAIEGTPKNGELFF.

In its sample, this clonotype was seen many times. Its ends do not fully match the called genes, so a read error is possible. The chain employs TRBV13 and TRBJ1-3; D remains unclear. This CDR3 region has 13 residues. Germline-derived CDR1 and CDR2 are PRHDT and FYEKMQ (reference sequence). As DNA, the CDR3 is TGTGCCAGCAGCGCGGACGGTGGAAACACTATATATTTT. Translation gives CASSADGGNTIYF.

This clonotype turned up a few times. This rearrangement joins TRBV28 to TRBJ2-6, with D possibly TRBD2 on 5 matching bases. The CDR3 sequence is 13 residues long. V was trimmed by 6 bases and J by 6 bases, leaving 9 bases between them. CDR1 and CDR2 from the germline V gene are MDHEN and SYDVKM. CDR3 sequence reads: CASRFLAANVLTF. In DNA, the CDR3 is TGTGCCAGCAGGTTCCTAGCGGCCAACGTCCTGACTTTC.

This clonotype was seen a handful of times. The rearrangement joins TRBV5-1 to TRBJ2-7; D remains ambiguous. Trimming stripped 5 bases from V and 4 bases from J, with 16 bases between. The CDR3 has 14 residues. CDR1 SGHRS and CDR2 YFSETQ come from the germline V gene. The CDR3 nucleotides are TGCGCCAGCAGTCCCTCTATCGTCAAATACGAGCAGTACTTC. This encodes CASSPSIVKYEQYF.

This clonotype was seen ten or more times. This rearrangement joins TRBV28 to TRBJ1-3; no clear D. Germline values: CDR1 MDHEN, CDR2 SYDVKM. V dropped 5 bases and J dropped 0 bases, with 11 bases sitting between them. The CDR3 loop spans 15 amino acids. The DNA of the CDR3 is TGTGCCAGCAGTCCCGGACTGAGCTCTGGAAACACCATATATTTT. Translated, it gives CASSPGLSSGNTIYF.

This clonotype was counted at least ten times. The chain joins TRBV12-5 to TRBJ2-5; 14 nucleotides align to TRBD2. In germline, CDR1 is LGHNT, CDR2 FRNRAP. V gave up 6 bases and J gave up 3 bases; unmatched junction bases: 9. The CDR3 totals 17 residues. This CDR3 is CASGPGLAGGSEETQYF. CDR3 nucleotide sequence: TGTGCTAGTGGCCCCGGACTAGCGGGAGGAAGCGAAGAGACCCAGTACTTC.